What follows are 15 T cell receptor beta chains derived from one specimen sequenced in a study of T cells in Graves' hyperthyroidism and ophthalmopathy. TCR beta CDR3 region amplification was performed from RNA transcripts. The study used the HTBI primer set for a first-round RT-PCR of the TCR CDR3. Each CDR3 protein is one row after TCRdb ran MiXCR on the multiplex PCR reads. The sample shows 400,000 or so distinct CDR3 sequences, over 11% of them seen only once. The sample comprised blood. These receptor sequences come from a man aged 50 to 59 with Graves' ophthalmopathy.

In regard to this clonotype: This sequence may be a read error, since a much larger clone differs from it by one base. This rearrangement joins TRBV30 to TRBJ2-5; the D is unclear. From germline, CDR1 is GTSNPN and CDR2 SVGIG (reference sequence). This CDR3 comprises 10 residues. V lost 5 bases and J lost 5, with 6 bases in between. The CDR3 nucleotides are TGTGCCTGGGGTTCTGAGACCCAGTACTTC. The encoded protein is CAWGSETQYF.

This clonotype was seen repeatedly, ten times or more. This chain links TRBV5-5 with TRBJ2-7; D gene uncertain. Trimming removed 3 bases at V and 5 bases at J, with 21 bases between. Germline loops: CDR1 SGHKS, CDR2 YYEKEE (reference sequence). The CDR3 consists of 16 residues. The CDR3 DNA is TGTGCCAGCAGCTCGAGGACGGTGGTCTTTCTGGACGAGCAGTACTTC. Protein sequence: CASSSRTVVFLDEQYF.

This clonotype was counted many times. This chain connects TRBV7-9 to TRBJ2-7; 8 bases are shared with TRBD2. V was pared by 0 bases and J by 5 bases, with 9 bases of the junction left unmatched. The CDR3 is made up of 16 amino acids. Looked up from germline, CDR1 is SEHNR and CDR2 is FQNEAQ (reference sequence). In DNA form, the CDR3 reads TGTGCCAGCAGCTTAGCGCTGTCTAGCGGGTTCCACGAGCAGTACTTC. Translation gives CASSLALSSGFHEQYF. The full variable domain, its missing parts supplied by reference TRBV7-9 and TRBJ2-7, is DTGVSQNPRHKITKRGQNVTFRCDPISEHNRLYWYRQTLGQGPEFLTYFQNEAQLEKSRLLSDRFSAERPKGSFSTLEIQRTEQGDSAMYLCASSLALSSGFHEQYFGPGTRLTVT.

The chain employs TRBV5-1 and TRBJ2-6; D is unclear. Between the trimmed V and J ends, which lost 2 bases and 0 bases, there was a span of 9 bases. The CDR3 covers 16 residues. The germline gives CDR1 SGHRS, CDR2 YFSETQ. CDR3 nucleotides: TGCGCCAGCAGCTTTCTCCGAGACTCTGGGGCCAACGTCCTGACTTTC. Its protein is CASSFLRDSGANVLTF.

As concerns this clonotype: A much larger clonotype is one base distant, so this may be a read error. The chain joins TRBV18 to TRBJ2-1, with 10 bases identical to TRBD2. Trimming at V came to 3 bases and at J to 10 bases, leaving 6 bases not matched to a gene. There are 14 residues in the CDR3. Germline V gives CDR1 KGHSH, CDR2 LQKENI. The chain's CDR3 is CASSPGTSDYEQFF. The CDR3, as DNA: TGTGCCAGCTCACCCGGGACTAGCGATTACGAGCAGTTCTTC.

This clonotype was seen repeatedly, ten times or more. The CDR3 nucleotides are TGCGCCAGCAGCTTGGCCGACAGCTCCTACAATGAGCAGTTCTTC. Translated: CASSLADSSYNEQFF. V and J are TRBV5-1 and TRBJ2-1; D may be TRBD1 (5 bases). The CDR3 runs to 15 residues. Germline lookup yields CDR1 SGHRS and CDR2 YFSETQ. The V end lost 0 bases, the J end lost 0 bases, and 7 bases lay between the germline ends.

V gene TRBV4-3 combines with J gene TRBJ2-7; TRBD2 is a possible D gene (5 bases). CDR3 length: 15 residues. Germline values: CDR1 LGHNA, CDR2 YSLEER. V was clipped by 0 bases and J by 3 bases, with 12 bases between them. The CDR3 reads CASSQDLAEGYEQYF. The CDR3 region has the DNA TGCGCCAGCAGCCAAGATCTGGCAGAGGGCTACGAGCAGTACTTC.

Note on this clonotype: The junction and the germline gene differ at one end; a read error may be behind it. This chain uses TRBV7-9 with TRBJ2-2; a weak D match, TRBD2 (5 bases). Germline CDR1 SEHNR, CDR2 FQNEAQ (reference sequence). There are 14 residues in the CDR3. DNA of the CDR3: TGTGCCAGCAGCACGGAGACCTCCACCGGGGAGCCGTTTTTT. Amino acids: CASSTETSTGEPFF. Using reference TRBV7-9 and TRBJ2-2 for the parts outside the CDR3, the full variable domain is DTGVSQNPRHKITKRGQNVTFRCDPISEHNRLYWYRQTLGQGPEFLTYFQNEAQLEKSRLLSDRFSAERPKGSFSTLEIQRTEQGDSAMYLCASSTETSTGEPFFGEGSRLTVL.

V and J are TRBV4-1 and TRBJ2-5, with 11 bases fitting TRBD2. CDR1 and CDR2 from the germline V gene are MGHRA and YSYEKL. The CDR3 is 18 residues long. Trimming at V came to 0 bases and at J to 2 bases, leaving 8 bases not matched to a gene. The CDR3 protein is CASSQDRVAGGIQETQYF. The CDR3 DNA is TGCGCCAGCAGCCAAGATCGGGTAGCGGGAGGGATACAAGAGACCCAGTACTTC.

This clonotype was picked up a small number of times. This sequence joins TRBV6-1 and TRBJ2-1; 8 nucleotides match TRBD2. There are 12 residues in the CDR3. Trimming took 6 bases from V and 6 from J; bases not matched to a gene: 1. From germline, CDR1 is MNHNS and CDR2 SASEGT. CDR3 sequence (DNA): TGTGCCAGCAGGCGGGGGGTCAATGAGCAGTTCTTC. As protein: CASRRGVNEQFF.

The sample holds many counts of this clonotype. V is TRBV3-1 and J is TRBJ2-2; TRBD2 matches at 12 bases. J lost 0 bases, V lost 5 bases, and 7 bases had no gene match. The length of the CDR3 is 18 residues. The germline V gene encodes CDR1 LGHDT and CDR2 YNNKEL (reference sequence). The CDR3 protein is CASSVRLAGASNTGELFF. The CDR3 bases are TGTGCCAGCAGCGTCCGACTAGCGGGAGCCTCGAACACCGGGGAGCTGTTTTTT.

This clonotype turned up a few times. A read error is possible here, since a much larger clone lies one base away. The J gene is TRBJ1-1, the V gene TRBV3-1; a weak D match, TRBD1 (6 bases). Per the germline V gene, CDR1 is LGHDT and CDR2 is YNNKEL (reference sequence). V was shortened by 4 bases and J by 0 bases, with 12 bases between the two germline ends. This CDR3 is built from 15 residues. The DNA for the CDR3 is TGTGCCAGCAGCCGGGGGGCCAGTTTGAACACTGAAGCTTTCTTT. It is translated as CASSRGASLNTEAFF.

This clonotype has ten or more counts. The gene calls are TRBV29-1 and TRBJ2-3; D is unresolved. The V and J ends lost 4 bases and 3 bases respectively, with 8 bases between them. CDR1 and CDR2 (germline): SQVTM, ANQGSEA. This CDR3 has 12 amino acids. DNA for the CDR3: TGCAGCGTTGTCAGTAGAACAGATACGCAGTATTTT. This codes for CSVVSRTDTQYF.

This clonotype was observed at least ten times. V usage is TRBV5-6 and J usage is TRBJ2-7; 9 bases are a match to TRBD1. This CDR3 is built from 17 residues. The germline gives CDR1 SGHDT, CDR2 YYEEEE. With V trimmed by 0 bases and J by 7 bases, 14 bases remained unmatched. CDR3 protein: CASSLAGTGYSGEEQYF. DNA for the CDR3: TGTGCCAGCAGCTTGGCCGGGACAGGGTATTCGGGGGAAGAGCAGTACTTC.

The chain uses TRBV11-2 and TRBJ2-7, with D perhaps matching TRBD1 (5 bases). The CDR3 is 14 amino acids. The germline gives CDR1 SGHAT, CDR2 FQNNGV. Trimming took 6 bases from V and 3 from J, leaving 15 bases between them. In DNA, the CDR3 is TGTGCCAGCAGTGAATATATAAGGGGCTACGAGCAGTACTTC. As protein: CASSEYIRGYEQYF.